The 27 T cell receptor beta chains reported below all come from one sample, sequenced in a study of T cell responses to AZD1222 COVID-19 vaccine. Data came from immunoSEQ multiplex PCR; TCRdb stores just in-frame clones and leaves some out. The sample shows some 150,000 clones, 75% to 85% of them seen only once. The sequenced sample was peripheral blood, obtained 28 days after the second dose of the MenACWY control vaccine. Receptor source: an adult who received the MenACWY meningococcal vaccine as a control.

The rearrangement joins TRBV4-2 to TRBJ1-2; 7 bases are a match to TRBD1. Germline V gene sequence: CDR1 LGHNA, CDR2 YNFKEQ. J lost 6 bases, V lost 2 bases, and 3 bases had no gene match. The CDR3 has 13 amino acids. CDR3 residues: CASSQLGGNGYTF. As DNA, the CDR3 is TGTGCCAGCAGCCAATTAGGGGGCAATGGCTACACCTTC.

The chain carries TRBV18 and TRBJ2-5; tentatively, D is TRBD2 (5 bases). This CDR3 has 15 residues. The ends were cut back, 0 bases at V and 2 bases at J, with 10 bases in the middle. Germline loops: CDR1 KGHSH, CDR2 LQKENI. The CDR3 loop is CASSPPGELQETQYF. The CDR3 bases are TGTGCCAGCTCACCACCGGGAGAGTTACAAGAGACCCAGTACTTC. The variable domain in full, with the rest retrieved from reference TRBV18 and TRBJ2-5, is NAGVMQNPRHLVRRRGQEARLRCSPMKGHSHVYWYRQLPEEGLKFMVYLQKENIIDESGMPKERFSAEFPKEGPSILRIQQVVRGDSAAYFCASSPPGELQETQYFGPGTRLLVL.

This clone was picked up one time. The chain couples TRBV21-1 to TRBJ2-7. TRBV21-1 is deemed a pseudogene. The CDR3 runs 15 residues. The CDR3 DNA is TGTGCCAGCAGTGTAGGCCGACGGCTCTCCTACGAGCAGTACTTC. The encoded protein is CASSVGRRLSYEQYF.

The chain combines TRBV3-1 (or the pseudogene TRBV3-2) with TRBJ2-5; 11 nucleotides line up with TRBD2. This CDR3 is 16 amino acids long. Germline CDR1 and CDR2: LGHDT and YNNKEL (reference sequence). Trimming took 1 base from V and 3 from J; bases not matched to a gene: 4. CDR3 in DNA: TGTGCCAGCAGCCAAGGGACTAGCGGGTTAAAAGAGACCCAGTACTTC. It encodes CASSQGTSGLKETQYF.

V usage is TRBV6-5 and J usage is TRBJ1-5; D not certain. Trimming shortened V by 5 bases and J by 3 bases, and 5 bases separated the two germline ends. There are 12 residues in the CDR3. CDR1 and CDR2 from the germline V gene are MNHEY and SVGAGI. CDR3 nucleotides: TGTGCCAGCAGTCCCCACAATCAGCCCCAGCATTTT. It translates to CASSPHNQPQHF.

This chain uses TRBV5-1 with TRBJ2-3, with D possibly TRBD2 on 6 matching bases. Germline CDR1 and CDR2: SGHRS and YFSETQ. V was cut by 2 bases and J by 2 bases, with 12 bases left in between. There are 15 residues in the CDR3. This CDR3 reads CASSLLAVHTDTQYF. CDR3 in DNA: TGCGCCAGCAGCTTACTAGCAGTACACACAGATACGCAGTATTTT.

This rearrangement joins TRBV10-1 to TRBJ2-1, with 8 bases identical to TRBD2. Germline values: CDR1 WNHNN, CDR2 SYGVQD (reference sequence). Trimming cost V 3 bases and J 0 bases; bases outside gene matches: 4. This CDR3 contains 16 residues. The DNA for the CDR3 is TGCGCCAGCAGTGATCGACTAGCGAGCTCCTACAATGAGCAGTTCTTC. Its translation is CASSDRLASSYNEQFF.

CDR3 nucleotides: TGTGCCAGCAGTAAGCCGGGACAGGGGTTGGGTGAGCAGTACTTC. It encodes CASSKPGQGLGEQYF. The rearrangement links TRBV6-5 to TRBJ2-7, with 10 bases fitting TRBD1. Germline V gene lookup returns CDR1 MNHEY and CDR2 SVGAGI. V was clipped by 5 bases and J by 7 bases; unmatched bases: 11. The CDR3 contains 15 residues.

This clone has more than one count but fewer than ten. The V and J genes are TRBV24-1 and TRBJ1-2; D perhaps matches TRBD1 (5 bases). CDR1 and CDR2 from the germline V gene are KGHDR and SFDVKD. The V end was cut by 2 bases, the J end by 2 bases, with 5 bases between. CDR3 length: 13 amino acids. The CDR3 protein is CATSDWGNYGYTF. CDR3 DNA sequence: TGTGCCACCAGTGATTGGGGGAACTATGGCTACACCTTC.

The V gene is TRBV29-1, the J gene TRBJ2-7; 8 nucleotides align to TRBD1. CDR3 length: 13 residues. V gave up 7 bases and J gave up 3 bases; unmatched junction bases: 8. The germline V gene has CDR1 SQVTM and CDR2 ANQGSEA. CDR3 coding DNA: TGCAGCGCGGGGACAGGTACGAACTACGAGCAGTACTTC. Protein product: CSAGTGTNYEQYF.

The chain couples TRBV9 to TRBJ1-2, with D perhaps matching TRBD1 (6 bases). Trimming shortened V by 4 bases and J by 7 bases, and 23 bases separated the two germline ends. This CDR3 spans 16 amino acids. CDR1 is SGDLS, CDR2 YYNGEE, per germline. CDR3 nucleotides: TGTGCCAGCAGCCTATCCATCGAACAGGGTGAGGGTGGCTACACCTTC. This sequence encodes CASSLSIEQGEGGYTF. The full variable domain, with the rest looked up from reference TRBV9 and TRBJ1-2, is DSGVTQTPKHLITATGQRVTLRCSPRSGDLSVYWYQQSLDQGLQFLIQYYNGEERAKGNILERFSAQQFPDLHSELNLSSLELGDSALYFCASSLSIEQGEGGYTFGSGTRLTVV.

The CDR3 nucleotides read TGTGCCAGCAGTTTAGGGTTGGCGGGGGGCCTTGTGGGGCAGTATTTT. It encodes CASSLGLAGGLVGQYF. The gene calls are TRBV6-5 and TRBJ2-3; TRBD2 aligns across 8 bases. This CDR3 spans 16 amino acids. CDR1 and CDR2 from the germline V gene are MNHEY and SVGAGI. The ends lost 4 bases at V and 11 bases at J; junction bases unmatched: 17.

The CDR3 spells CASSPATGQNSPLHF. The CDR3 coding sequence is TGTGCCAGCAGCCCAGCGACAGGGCAGAATTCACCCCTCCACTTT. The chain is built from TRBV5-4 and TRBJ1-6, with 7 bases identical to TRBD1. V was pared by 4 bases and J by 7 bases, with 8 bases of the junction left unmatched. Germline CDR1 reads SGHNT; CDR2 reads YYREEE (reference sequence). The length of the CDR3 is 15 residues.

The CDR3 DNA follows: TGTGCCAGCAGCTTAAGTCAACTAACTGAAGCTTTCTTT. Residues: CASSLSQLTEAFF. The V call is TRBV7-9, the J call TRBJ1-1, with D unclear. The CDR3 sequence is 13 residues long. Germline CDR1 is SEHNR and CDR2 is FQNEAQ (reference sequence). V gave up 2 bases and J gave up 5 bases, with 9 bases separating them.

CDR3: CASSFMNTEAFF. The CDR3 coding sequence is TGTGCCAGCAGCTTTATGAACACTGAAGCTTTCTTT. This chain uses TRBV5-4 with TRBJ1-1, with unresolved D. Looked up from germline, CDR1 is SGHNT and CDR2 is YYREEE (reference sequence). The V and J ends lost 2 bases and 0 bases respectively, with 2 bases between them. The CDR3 runs to 12 residues. Complete variable domain (other parts from reference TRBV5-4 and TRBJ1-1): ETGVTQSPTHLIKTRGQQVTLRCSSQSGHNTVSWYQQALGQGPQFIFQYYREEENGRGNFPPRFSGLQFPNYSSELNVNALELDDSALYLCASSFMNTEAFFGQGTRLTVV.

The chain couples TRBV11-3 to TRBJ2-7, with 12 nucleotides matching TRBD2. The CDR3 contains 13 residues. V lost 11 bases, J lost 4 bases, and 6 bases stayed unmatched. Germline loops: CDR1 SGHNT, CDR2 YENEEA. CDR3 sequence (DNA): TGTGCCGTGGAGCTAGCGGGGGGGTACGAGCAGTACTTC. Amino acid sequence: CAVELAGGYEQYF.

The chain is built from TRBV11-1 and TRBJ1-5; 7 bases match TRBD1. CDR1 is SGHAT, CDR2 FQDESV, per germline (reference sequence). J was trimmed by 5 bases and V by 6 bases; bases with no gene match: 4. The length of the CDR3 is 13 residues. The CDR3 reads CASSDDRDQPQHF. The CDR3 bases are TGTGCCAGCAGTGATGACAGGGATCAGCCCCAGCATTTT.

The chain recombines TRBV6-4 with TRBJ2-2, with TRBD2 matching over 8 bases. Germline V gives CDR1 MRHNA, CDR2 SNTAGT. CDR3 length equals 14 residues. V was clipped by 3 bases and J by 3 bases; unmatched bases: 0. This CDR3 reads CASSERGDTGELFF. CDR3 in DNA: TGTGCCAGCAGTGAGCGGGGGGACACCGGGGAGCTGTTTTTT.

This chain joins TRBV28 and TRBJ1-2, with D hard to call. Germline CDR1 MDHEN, CDR2 SYDVKM. There are 15 residues in the CDR3. V lost 4 bases and J 3 bases, leaving 15 bases between the germline ends. CDR3 DNA: TGTGCCAGCAGTTCCGCCGGGTTGGGATACTATGGCTACACCTTC. This translates into CASSSAGLGYYGYTF.

The table lists this clone with a count of one. The V and J genes are TRBV5-3 and TRBJ2-1; D gene unclear. TRBV5-3 is filed as an ORF, its function uncertain. Trimming removed 4 bases from V and 6 bases from J, with 20 bases in between. This CDR3 region has 16 residues. CDR3 DNA sequence: TGTGCCAGAAGCCAGAGGCGGCTAAGCCCCCTCAATGAGCAGTTCTTC. Translation gives CARSQRRLSPLNEQFF.

This clone was detected only a few times. The rearrangement joins TRBV11-2 to TRBJ2-7; D is unresolved. The CDR3 loop spans 14 amino acids. Germline V lookup: CDR1 SGHAT, CDR2 FQNNGV. Trimming took off 0 bases at V and 0 bases at J, with 6 bases between the two ends. The CDR3 reads CASSLDVVSYEQYF. The CDR3 nucleotides read TGTGCCAGCAGCTTAGATGTGGTCTCCTACGAGCAGTACTTC.

The V call is TRBV9, the J call TRBJ2-4; 9 bases fit TRBD1. Germline values: CDR1 SGDLS, CDR2 YYNGEE. V gave up 3 bases and J gave up 1 base; unmatched junction bases: 5. The CDR3 consists of 16 residues. The CDR3 sequence: CASSDGQGLAKNIQYF. CDR3 in DNA: TGTGCCAGCAGCGATGGACAGGGGTTGGCCAAAAACATTCAGTACTTC.

The chain employs TRBV11-3 and TRBJ1-1, with D unclear. Trimming stripped 5 bases from V and 3 bases from J, with 10 bases between. CDR3 size: 13 residues. The germline CDR1 and CDR2 sequences are SGHNT and YENEEA. CDR3 sequence: CASSEHRDTEAFF. As DNA, the CDR3 is TGTGCCAGCAGCGAGCACAGAGACACTGAAGCTTTCTTT.

The V call is TRBV28, the J call TRBJ1-5; 7 nucleotides match TRBD1. In germline, CDR1 is MDHEN, CDR2 SYDVKM. J gave up 4 bases and V 6 bases, and 3 bases lay outside the gene matches. The CDR3 is 13 residues long. The CDR3 here is CASSDRANQPQHF. CDR3 bases: TGTGCCAGCAGCGACAGGGCTAATCAGCCCCAGCATTTT.

The gene calls are TRBV7-2 and TRBJ2-7; D possibly matches TRBD1 or TRBD2 (5 bases each). The germline V gene encodes CDR1 SGHTA and CDR2 FQGNSA. V was cut by 0 bases and J by 4 bases, with 10 bases left in between. The CDR3 spans 14 residues. The CDR3 is CASSLAAGSYEQYF. The CDR3 DNA reads TGTGCCAGCAGCTTAGCAGCAGGGAGTTACGAGCAGTACTTC.

The chain uses TRBV4-1 and TRBJ1-1; D call uncertain. Trimming took off 5 bases at V and 8 bases at J, with 18 bases between the two ends. Germline V gene data show CDR1 as MGHRA and CDR2 as YSYEKL. The CDR3 consists of 14 residues. CDR3 loop: CASSTQNNILEAFF. The CDR3 DNA reads as TGCGCCAGCAGCACCCAGAACAATATCCTGGAAGCTTTCTTT.

CDR3 DNA: TGTGCCAGTAGGGGAAGGGGGCTTGTCATTCAGTACTTC. Encoded protein: CASRGRGLVIQYF. This chain links TRBV27 with TRBJ2-4, with TRBD1 matching over 7 bases. CDR3 length: 13 residues. Germline V gene sequence: CDR1 MNHEY, CDR2 SMNVEV (reference sequence). The V gene end was trimmed by 9 bases and the J gene end by 9 bases; junction bases not matched to a gene: 11.